Following are 29 T cell receptor beta chains from one sample sequenced in a study of spatial heterogeneity in lung cancer. Time point reported: blood at routine non-recurrence follow-up after resection. TCRdb recomputed calls from the 5' RACE reads with MiXCR, one row per CDR3 protein. In the table there are more than 30,000 distinct CDR3 sequences, more than 9% of which are singletons. Specimen: PBMCs, collected at follow-up. The receptors derive from a female donor with early-stage non-small cell lung cancer.

This clonotype came up many times. The chain uses TRBV27 and TRBJ1-2; 9 nucleotides align to TRBD1. CDR1 and CDR2 from the germline V gene are MNHEY and SMNVEV (reference sequence). This CDR3 has 14 residues. The V gene end was trimmed by 3 bases and the J gene end by 1 base; junction bases not matched to a gene: 0. The CDR3 here is CASSLGQGNYGYTF. The CDR3 nucleotides read TGTGCCAGCAGTTTGGGACAGGGTAACTATGGCTACACCTTC.

This sequence joins TRBV7-9 and TRBJ2-7, with D unclear. This CDR3 is 12 amino acids long. Germline assignment: CDR1 SEHNR and CDR2 FQNEAQ (reference sequence). Deletions cut 5 bases from V and 5 bases from J, with 10 bases between. DNA of the CDR3: TGTGCCAGCAGCGGGTTTCACCACGAGCAGTACTTC. Translation gives CASSGFHHEQYF. The complete variable domain, with remaining parts taken from reference TRBV7-9 and TRBJ2-7, reads DTGVSQNPRHKITKRGQNVTFRCDPISEHNRLYWYRQTLGQGPEFLTYFQNEAQLEKSRLLSDRFSAERPKGSFSTLEIQRTEQGDSAMYLCASSGFHHEQYFGPGTRLTVT.

This clonotype appeared many times. V is TRBV2 and J is TRBJ2-3; D is unresolved. Trimming took off 3 bases at V and 0 bases at J, with 22 bases between the two ends. The CDR3 is 19 amino acids. CDR1 SNHLY and CDR2 FYNNEI come from the germline V gene. The DNA of the CDR3 is TGTGCCAGCAGTGACAGCCCTTTCCCCCGTGGAGCTAGCACAGATACGCAGTATTTT. Translated, it gives CASSDSPFPRGASTDTQYF.

J is TRBJ1-6 and V is TRBV20-1; 8 bases agree with TRBD1. The CDR3 length is 15 residues. Trimming took 3 bases from V and 9 from J; bases not matched to a gene: 10. Germline V gene sequence: CDR1 DFQATT, CDR2 SNEGSKA (reference sequence). The CDR3 DNA sequence: TGCAGTGCTAGTAACCGGACAGGGACGGGTTCACCCCTCCACTTT. Translation gives CSASNRTGTGSPLHF.

Details on this clonotype: One base away lies a much larger clone, so this may be a sequencing read error. The chain is built from TRBV11-3 and TRBJ2-1; a weak D match, TRBD2 (5 bases). CDR3 length equals 13 residues. Looked up from germline, CDR1 is SGHNT and CDR2 is YENEEA. The CDR3 loop is CVSSFGLHNEQFF. CDR3 nucleotide sequence: TGTGTCAGCAGCTTTGGACTCCACAATGAGCAGTTCTTC.

The V call is TRBV6-5, the J call TRBJ1-1; tentative D call: TRBD1 (5 bases). Trimming shortened V by 6 bases and J by 1 base, and 9 bases separated the two germline ends. The length of the CDR3 is 13 residues. CDR1 MNHEY and CDR2 SVGAGI come from the germline V gene. The CDR3 region is CASRTGQNTEAFF. CDR3 nucleotides: TGTGCCAGCAGAACCGGACAGAACACTGAAGCTTTCTTT.

The sample holds a few counts of this clonotype. CDR3 region: CASAPRDTEAFF. For the CDR3, the DNA is TGTGCCAGCGCCCCAAGGGACACTGAAGCTTTCTTT. This rearrangement joins TRBV18 to TRBJ1-1; D call uncertain. Trimming left V 8 bases short and J 3 bases short, with 10 bases between. Per the germline V gene, CDR1 is KGHSH and CDR2 is LQKENI. This CDR3 is built from 12 residues.

This clonotype was observed many times. V usage is TRBV19 and J usage is TRBJ2-1; a possible D gene is TRBD1 (5 bases). Deletions cut 1 base from V and 6 bases from J, with 7 bases between. The germline V gene has CDR1 LNHDA and CDR2 SQIVND (reference sequence). The CDR3 sequence is 13 residues long. The CDR3 loop is CASSIGGANEQFF. The CDR3 DNA sequence: TGTGCCAGTAGTATAGGTGGGGCCAATGAGCAGTTCTTC.

The J gene is TRBJ2-7, the V gene TRBV2, with a weak D call TRBD1 (5 bases). CDR1 and CDR2 from the germline V gene are SNHLY and FYNNEI. Trimming removed 4 bases at V and 2 bases at J, with 12 bases between. The CDR3 loop spans 14 amino acids. The CDR3 reads CASSAGHGPYEQYF. The CDR3 DNA is TGTGCCAGCAGTGCAGGACACGGCCCCTACGAGCAGTACTTC.

This clonotype was counted ten times or more. J is TRBJ2-1 and V is TRBV6-5; D may be TRBD2 (5 bases). The CDR3 spans 13 residues. Trimming stripped 0 bases from V and 9 bases from J, with 9 bases between. Germline CDR1 is MNHEY and CDR2 is SVGAGI. The CDR3 here is CASSYSRASEQFF. The CDR3 DNA is TGTGCCAGCAGTTACTCGCGGGCCAGTGAGCAGTTCTTC.

This clonotype came up many times. V usage is TRBV3-1 and J usage is TRBJ2-7, with no clear D. CDR3 length: 11 residues. Deletions cut 4 bases from V and 5 bases from J, with 6 bases between. Germline loops: CDR1 LGHDT, CDR2 YNNKEL (reference sequence). CDR3 in amino acids: CASSRNDEQYF. CDR3 nucleotide sequence: TGTGCCAGCAGCCGAAATGACGAGCAGTACTTC.

The gene calls are TRBV6-2 or TRBV6-3 and TRBJ1-5, with 9 bases matching TRBD1. From germline, CDR1 is MNHEY and CDR2 SVGEGT. V gave up 5 bases and J gave up 7 bases; unmatched junction bases: 6. This CDR3 contains 14 residues. CDR3 coding DNA: TGTGCCAGCAGTCCACAGGGGGCCTGGCAGCCCCAGCATTTT. Translating gives CASSPQGAWQPQHF.

This clonotype was found many times. CDR3 sequence reads: CASSYSSGSWGDTQYF. CDR3 nucleotide sequence: TGTGCCAGCAGTTACTCCTCAGGTAGCTGGGGAGATACGCAGTATTTT. V usage is TRBV6-5 and J usage is TRBJ2-3; D not resolved. The CDR3 has 16 amino acids. V was pared by 0 bases and J by 5 bases, with 15 bases between. Germline V gene lookup returns CDR1 MNHEY and CDR2 SVGAGI.

This clonotype was seen more than once but under ten times. The rearrangement uses TRBV2 and TRBJ2-3; D is uncertain. CDR1 and CDR2 from the germline V gene are SNHLY and FYNNEI. Trimming removed 5 bases at V and 0 bases at J, with 3 bases between. The CDR3 has 12 residues. The CDR3 nucleotides are TGTGCCAGCAGTCCAAGCACAGATACGCAGTATTTT. Amino acid sequence: CASSPSTDTQYF.

The chain couples TRBV5-4 to TRBJ1-4; D is undetermined. The CDR3 loop spans 14 amino acids. V lost 1 base and J 8 bases, leaving 12 bases between the germline ends. Germline V lookup: CDR1 SGHNT, CDR2 YYREEE (reference sequence). The CDR3 sequence: CASSLPENGEKLFF. CDR3 DNA: TGTGCCAGCAGCTTGCCGGAGAATGGGGAAAAACTGTTTTTT.

This clonotype was detected only a few times. This chain links TRBV2 with TRBJ2-1; weak D call: TRBD2 (7 bases). The CDR3 contains 13 residues. The germline V gene has CDR1 SNHLY and CDR2 FYNNEI. V gave up 9 bases and J gave up 9 bases, with 18 bases separating them. The CDR3, as DNA: TGTGCCAGTCAGGGGTCCGGGGGGACTGAGCAGTTCTTC. Translation: CASQGSGGTEQFF.

This clonotype was observed many times. The rearrangement links TRBV7-6 to TRBJ2-7; 7 nucleotides line up with TRBD1. V lost 5 bases to trimming and J lost 5 bases; unmatched junction nucleotides: 12. Germline V gene lookup returns CDR1 SGHVS and CDR2 FNYEAQ. The CDR3 is 15 amino acids. CDR3 residues: CASSHGVEGGDEQYF. The CDR3 DNA reads as TGTGCCAGCAGCCATGGGGTGGAAGGGGGCGACGAGCAGTACTTC.

This clonotype was counted a few times. The chain joins TRBV28 to TRBJ2-1; 15 nucleotides agree with TRBD2. Looked up from germline, CDR1 is MDHEN and CDR2 is SYDVKM. Germline trimming cut 7 bases from V and 10 bases from J; bases unmatched to any gene: 8. This CDR3 has 15 amino acids. CDR3 amino acids: CASTSFGTSGGEQFF. CDR3 in DNA: TGTGCCAGCACCTCCTTCGGGACTAGCGGGGGGGAGCAGTTCTTC.

At least ten counts were recorded for this clonotype. The chain has TRBV28 and TRBJ2-5, with D perhaps being TRBD1 or TRBD2 (6 bases each). Trimming pared 5 bases from V and 2 bases from J, leaving 15 bases between. CDR3 length equals 15 residues. Germline loops: CDR1 MDHEN, CDR2 SYDVKM. The CDR3 is CASSIGGVRQETQYF. The CDR3 bases are TGTGCCAGCAGTATCGGGGGCGTCCGGCAAGAGACCCAGTACTTC.

The sample holds many counts of this clonotype. The V and J genes are TRBV6-6 and TRBJ1-5, with 10 nucleotides matching TRBD1. Germline V gene data show CDR1 as MNHNY and CDR2 as SVGAGI (reference sequence). The V gene end was trimmed by 2 bases and the J gene end by 4 bases; junction bases not matched to a gene: 2. The CDR3 runs to 15 residues. Here the CDR3 DNA reads TGTGCCAGCAGTTACCCGGGACAGGGGAATCAGCCCCAGCATTTT. This encodes CASSYPGQGNQPQHF.

CDR3 in DNA: TGTGCCAGCAGTTACTCGAGCGGAGCCGCGGGAGATACGCAGTATTTT. The encoded protein is CASSYSSGAAGDTQYF. The chain employs TRBV6-2 or TRBV6-3 and TRBJ2-3; tentative D call: TRBD2 (5 bases). The CDR3 has 16 amino acids. Per germline, CDR1 MNHEY and CDR2 SVGEGT. Trimming removed 0 bases at V and 5 bases at J, with 15 bases between.

This clonotype was seen at least ten times. V is TRBV29-1 and J is TRBJ1-2; no clear D. Trimming took off 3 bases at V and 4 bases at J, with 9 bases between the two ends. This CDR3 comprises 12 residues. Germline CDR1 reads SQVTM; CDR2 reads ANQGSEA. CDR3 in DNA: TGCAGCGTTGACAGGATTTTCTATGGCTACACCTTC. Protein product: CSVDRIFYGYTF. The entire variable domain, with the rest obtained from reference TRBV29-1 and TRBJ1-2, is as follows: SAVISQKPSRDICQRGTSLTIQCQVDSQVTMMFWYRQQPGQSLTLIATANQGSEATYESGFVIDKFPISRPNLTFSTLTVSNMSPEDSSIYLCSVDRIFYGYTFGSGTRLTVV.

At least ten counts were recorded for this clonotype. The V and J genes are TRBV10-3 and TRBJ2-5; 13 positions match TRBD2. Per germline, CDR1 ENHRY and CDR2 SYGVKD. This CDR3 spans 18 amino acids. V trimming: 3 bases; J trimming: 4 bases; junction bases outside the gene matches: 11. The CDR3 DNA reads as TGTGCCATCAGTGACCCCCTTGGACTAGCGGGGGTCGGAGAGACCCAGTACTTC. Translated, it gives CAISDPLGLAGVGETQYF.

This clonotype was observed many times. Germline is not matched at one junction end, which may reflect a read error. The chain combines TRBV5-1 with TRBJ1-2; D ambiguous. The V gene's germline CDR1 is SGHRS and CDR2 YFSETQ. The length of the CDR3 is 16 residues. In nucleotides, the CDR3 is TGCGCCAGCAGTTTGGGTGCAGGACGGGCTAACTATGGCTACACCTTC. Protein sequence: CASSLGAGRANYGYTF.

The chain carries TRBV7-2 and TRBJ2-5, with 9 bases lining up with TRBD2. The J segment lost 5 bases and the V segment lost 5 bases, leaving 6 bases of the junction unmatched. CDR1 and CDR2 from the germline V gene are SGHTA and FQGNSA. The CDR3 has 14 amino acids. This chain's CDR3 is CASSLGLAWETQYF. DNA of the CDR3: TGTGCCAGCAGCCTCGGACTAGCGTGGGAGACCCAGTACTTC.

This clonotype was seen a handful of times. This chain links TRBV14 with TRBJ1-2, with D perhaps TRBD1 (5 bases). Germline CDR1 reads SGHDN; CDR2 reads FVKESK. The CDR3 consists of 13 residues. Trimming stripped 3 bases from V and 7 bases from J, with 12 bases between. The CDR3: CASSQSQGFGYTF. The CDR3 nucleotides read TGTGCCAGCAGCCAGAGTCAGGGATTTGGCTACACCTTC.

This chain links TRBV28 with TRBJ2-1; D might be TRBD1 (7 bases). Germline assignment: CDR1 MDHEN and CDR2 SYDVKM. This CDR3 is 15 amino acids long. Trimming took off 6 bases at V and 7 bases at J, with 19 bases between the two ends. The CDR3 region has the DNA TGTGCCAGCAGCATCAGCAGGGGGGCGCGGAATGAGCAGTTCTTC. Translation gives CASSISRGARNEQFF.

The V and J genes are TRBV12-3 or TRBV12-4 and TRBJ2-3; D not certain. The CDR3 consists of 11 residues. The ends were cut back, 2 bases at V and 6 bases at J, with 3 bases in the middle. In DNA form, the CDR3 reads TGTGCCAGCAGTTTAACGGATACGCAGTATTTT. It translates to CASSLTDTQYF.

This clonotype has ten or more counts. This chain links TRBV3-1 with TRBJ1-2; TRBD1 is a possible D gene (6 bases). The CDR3 contains 14 residues. V was shortened by 5 bases and J by 5 bases, with 15 bases between the two germline ends. Germline V gives CDR1 LGHDT, CDR2 YNNKEL (reference sequence). CDR3: CASSTYGQTYGYTF. Here the CDR3 DNA reads TGTGCCAGCAGCACGTACGGACAGACTTATGGCTACACCTTC.